This TCR beta chain appears in the sequencing data of a study of blood T cell repertoires in COVID-19. Turning to the study itself: The samples span acute and convalescent COVID-19 from the United States, Italy and Spain. From T cells, B-cell-depleted T cells, or PBMCs came the material, which was cDNA or gDNA.

In the source study's methods: Researchers report that nucleated cell counts were estimated from reference gene primer amplification. Some clones are missing from TCRdb's copy, which holds only in-frame ones; the method was immunoSEQ multiplex PCR. V, J and clone size derive from that table, while D and trimming were established from the DNA sequence. The sample yields about 230,000 clones, more than 65% seen once. Trimming took 6 bases from V and 11 from J; bases not matched to a gene: 15. Germline CDR1 is SGHAT and CDR2 is FQNNGV. The CDR3 has 16 amino acids. The clonotype originates from a woman at least 80 years old with acute or convalescent COVID-19. The chain carries TRBV11-2 and TRBJ1-6; 8 bases are shared with TRBD1. The sequenced sample was peripheral blood. The CDR3: CASRPRSDREGTPLHF. DNA for the CDR3: TGTGCCAGCAGGCCACGATCGGACAGGGAAGGGACACCCCTCCACTTT.